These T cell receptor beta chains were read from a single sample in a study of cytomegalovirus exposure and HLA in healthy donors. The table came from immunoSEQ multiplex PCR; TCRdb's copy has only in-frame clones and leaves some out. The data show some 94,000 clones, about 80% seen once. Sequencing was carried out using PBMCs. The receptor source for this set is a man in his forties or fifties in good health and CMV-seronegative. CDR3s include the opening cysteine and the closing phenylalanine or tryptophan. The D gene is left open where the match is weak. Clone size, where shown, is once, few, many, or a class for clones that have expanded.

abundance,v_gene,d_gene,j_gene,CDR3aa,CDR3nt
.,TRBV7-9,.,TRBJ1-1,CASSLPAGVISEAFF,TGTGCCAGCAGCTTACCGGCAGGGGTTATATCTGAAGCTTTCTTT
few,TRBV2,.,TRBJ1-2,CATGEGNGYGYTF,TGTGCCACGGGGGAGGGGAACGGATATGGCTACACCTTC
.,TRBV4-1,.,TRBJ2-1,CASSDRYNEQFF,TGCGCCAGCAGTGACAGGTACAATGAGCAGTTCTTC
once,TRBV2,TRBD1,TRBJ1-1,CASGLRTGDMNTEAFF,TGTGCCAGCGGGTTACGGACAGGGGACATGAACACTGAAGCTTTCTTT
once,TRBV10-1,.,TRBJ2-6,CAPRQCSGANVLTF,TGCGCCCCAAGACAGTGCTCTGGGGCCAACGTCCTGACTTTC
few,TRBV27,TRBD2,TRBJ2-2,CASSLLAGGTGELFF,TGTGCCAGCAGTTTATTAGCGGGAGGCACCGGGGAGCTGTTTTTT
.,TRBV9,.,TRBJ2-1,CASSPLEISGSEQFF,TGTGCCAGCAGCCCTCTTGAGATTAGCGGTTCCGAGCAGTTCTTC
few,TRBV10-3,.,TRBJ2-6,CAISESEGSGANVLTF,TGTGCCATCAGTGAGTCGGAGGGCTCTGGGGCCAACGTCCTGACTTTC
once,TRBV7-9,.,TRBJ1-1,CSSSTRGAEAFF,TGTTCCAGCAGCACCAGGGGAGCTGAAGCTTTCTTT
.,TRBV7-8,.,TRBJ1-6,CASSLDPGANSPLHF,TGTGCCAGCAGCTTAGATCCAGGGGCGAATTCACCCCTCCACTTT
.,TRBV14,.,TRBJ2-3,CASSQDNFSTDTQYF,TGTGCCAGCAGCCAAGACAACTTTAGCACAGATACGCAGTATTTT
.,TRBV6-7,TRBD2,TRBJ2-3,CASKTLAGGPDTQYF,TGTGCCAGCAAGACCCTAGCGGGAGGGCCCGATACGCAGTATTTT
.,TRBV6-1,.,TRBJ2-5,CASSEGSWEAQYF,TGTGCCAGCAGTGAAGGGAGTTGGGAGGCCCAGTACTTC
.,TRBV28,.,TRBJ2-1,CASSLSGGDEQFF,TGTGCCAGCAGTTTATCCGGGGGAGATGAGCAGTTCTTC
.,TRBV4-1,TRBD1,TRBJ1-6,CASSQDPDRGGSPLHF,TGCGCCAGCAGCCAAGACCCCGACAGGGGCGGCTCACCCCTCCACTTT
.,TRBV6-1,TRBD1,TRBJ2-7,CASSGDRDEQYF,TGTGCCAGCAGCGGCGACAGGGACGAGCAGTACTTC
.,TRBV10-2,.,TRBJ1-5,CASSDQGPYSNQPQHF,TGCGCCAGCAGTGATCAGGGGCCGTATAGCAATCAGCCCCAGCATTTT
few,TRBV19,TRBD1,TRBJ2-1,CASSDRGLSQFF,TGTGCCAGTAGCGACAGGGGGCTGAGCCAGTTCTTC
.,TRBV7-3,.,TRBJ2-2,CASSLSRGATTGELFF,TGTGCCAGCAGCTTGAGTCGGGGGGCAACCACCGGGGAGCTGTTTTTT
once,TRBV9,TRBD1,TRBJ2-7,CASSLWTGGNEQYF,TGTGCCAGCAGCTTATGGACAGGGGGCAACGAGCAGTACTTC
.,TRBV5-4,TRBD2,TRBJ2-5,CASSLEVLGGQETQYF,TGTGCCAGCAGCTTGGAGGTTCTGGGAGGGCAAGAGACCCAGTACTTC
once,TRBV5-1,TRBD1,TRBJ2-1,CASSLGNRDRYNEQFF,TGCGCCAGCAGCTTGGGTAACCGGGACAGATACAATGAGCAGTTCTTC
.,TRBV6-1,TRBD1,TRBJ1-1,CASSPGTGMSTEAFF,TGTGCCAGCAGTCCCGGGACAGGAATGAGTACTGAAGCTTTCTTT
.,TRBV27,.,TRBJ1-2,CASSPGTTGDYYGYTF,TGTGCCAGCAGTCCCGGGACAACTGGTGACTATTATGGCTACACCTTC
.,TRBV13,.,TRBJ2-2,CASSERGPGTRTTGELFF,TGTGCCAGCAGCGAAAGGGGGCCCGGGACTAGGACCACCGGGGAGCTGTTTTTT